This record concerns one T cell receptor (beta chain) sequence. The record originates from a study of blood T cell repertoires in COVID-19. TCRdb's copy holds only in-frame clones and misses some; the assay was immunoSEQ multiplex PCR. The profile shows about 170,000 clones, 87% of them singletons. Trimming cost V 6 bases and J 3 bases; bases outside gene matches: 9. Germline V gives CDR1 SGHAT, CDR2 FQNNGV. The CDR3 has 16 residues. Sample: peripheral blood. This sequence originates from a woman between 45 and 65 years old with acute or convalescent COVID-19. This sequence joins TRBV11-2 and TRBJ2-3; 10 bases agree with TRBD1. CDR3 residues: CASRSTGGERTDTQYF. The DNA for the CDR3 is TGTGCCAGCAGGTCGACAGGGGGCGAGAGGACAGATACGCAGTATTTT.